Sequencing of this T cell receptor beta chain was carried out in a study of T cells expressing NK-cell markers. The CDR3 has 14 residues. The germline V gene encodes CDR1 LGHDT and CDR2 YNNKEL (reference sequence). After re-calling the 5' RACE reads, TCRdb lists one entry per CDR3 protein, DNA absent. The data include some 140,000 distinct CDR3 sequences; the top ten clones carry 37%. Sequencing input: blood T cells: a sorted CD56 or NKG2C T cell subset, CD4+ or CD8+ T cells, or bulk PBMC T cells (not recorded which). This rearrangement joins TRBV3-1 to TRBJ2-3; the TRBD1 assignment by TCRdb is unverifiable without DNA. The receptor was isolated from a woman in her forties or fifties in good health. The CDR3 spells CASSGAGLWDTQYF.